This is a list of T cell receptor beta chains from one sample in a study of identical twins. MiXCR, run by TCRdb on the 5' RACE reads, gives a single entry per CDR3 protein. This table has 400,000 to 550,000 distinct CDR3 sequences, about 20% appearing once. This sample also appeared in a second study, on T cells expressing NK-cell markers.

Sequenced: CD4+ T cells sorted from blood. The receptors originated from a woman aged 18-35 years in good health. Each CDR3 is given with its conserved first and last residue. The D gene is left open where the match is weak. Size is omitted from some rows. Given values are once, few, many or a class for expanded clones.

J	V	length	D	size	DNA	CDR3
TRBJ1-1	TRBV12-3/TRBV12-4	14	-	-	TGTGCCAGCAGTGGCCCCTGGGAGGTCACTGAAGCTTTCTTT	CASSGPWEVTEAFF
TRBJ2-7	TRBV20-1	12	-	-	TGCAGTGCCTCATCCCTTCCTTACGAGCAGTACTTC	CSASSLPYEQYF
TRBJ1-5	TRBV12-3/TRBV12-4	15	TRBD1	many	TGTGCCAGCAGTTTTGGGGGGACAGCGTCTCAGCCCCAGCATTTT	CASSFGGTASQPQHF
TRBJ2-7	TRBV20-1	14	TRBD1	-	TGCAGTGCTTCCCGACAGGGAACCTCCTACGAGCAGTACTTC	CSASRQGTSYEQYF
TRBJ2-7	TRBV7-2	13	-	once	TGTGCCAGCAGCTTAGCCCACGGCTACGAGCAGTACTTC	CASSLAHGYEQYF
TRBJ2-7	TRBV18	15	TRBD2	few	TGTGCCAGCTCACCCTTAGCGGGAGGGACCTACGAGCAGTACTTC	CASSPLAGGTYEQYF
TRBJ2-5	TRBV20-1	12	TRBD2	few	TGCAGTGTTATTAGGGAGGGAGAGACCCAGTACTTC	CSVIREGETQYF
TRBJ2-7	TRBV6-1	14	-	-	TGTGCCAGCAGCAGAACAGGGATAGCTTACGAGCAGTACTTC	CASSRTGIAYEQYF
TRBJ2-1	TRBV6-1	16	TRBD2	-	TGTGCCAGCAGCCAAGGCGGGGGGGGCTCCTACAATGAGCAGTTCTTC	CASSQGGGGSYNEQFF
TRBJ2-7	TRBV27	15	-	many	TGTGCCAGCCGAGGGGAAGGGAGGCGAGCCTACGAGCAGTACTTC	CASRGEGRRAYEQYF
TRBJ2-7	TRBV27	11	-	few	TGTGCCAGCACCAGGGGCTACGAGCAGTACTTC	CASTRGYEQYF
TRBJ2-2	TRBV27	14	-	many	TGTGCCTGCTCCTTAGGGCAGACTACCGGGGAGCTGTTTTTT	CACSLGQTTGELFF
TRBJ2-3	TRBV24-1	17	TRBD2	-	TGTGCCACCAGTGATCGGACTAGCGGCCCAAAGGGAGATACGCAGTATTTT	CATSDRTSGPKGDTQYF
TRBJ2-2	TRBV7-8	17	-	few	TGTGCCAGCAGCTTAGGAGCTGTAGCGCTGAACACCGGGGAGCTGTTTTTT	CASSLGAVALNTGELFF
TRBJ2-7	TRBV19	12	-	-	TGTGCCAGTCCCCCTGGACACTACGAGCAGTACTTC	CASPPGHYEQYF
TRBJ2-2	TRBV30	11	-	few	TGTGCCTGCTCACGAACCGGGGAGCTGTTTTTT	CACSRTGELFF
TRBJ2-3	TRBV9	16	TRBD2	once	TGTGCCAGCAGCGTAGAACCAGCGGGAGGGGGAGATACGCAGTATTTT	CASSVEPAGGGDTQYF
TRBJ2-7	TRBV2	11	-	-	TGTGCCAGCAAACAAGCCTACGAGCAGTACTTC	CASKQAYEQYF
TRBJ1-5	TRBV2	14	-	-	TGTGCCAGCAGTGAATACAGGGACGGGCAGCCCCAGCATTTT	CASSEYRDGQPQHF
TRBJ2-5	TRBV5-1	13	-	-	TGCGCCAGCAGCTCCCGACCGGTAGAGACCCAGTACTTC	CASSSRPVETQYF
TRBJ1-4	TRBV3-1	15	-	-	TGTGCCAGCAGCCCAGGGATAGGGCGGAATGAAAAACTGTTTTTT	CASSPGIGRNEKLFF
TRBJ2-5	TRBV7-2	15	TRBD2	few	TGTGCCAGCAGCCGGACTAGCGGGAGGAGAGAGACCCAGTACTTC	CASSRTSGRRETQYF
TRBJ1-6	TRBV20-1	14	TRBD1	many	TGCAGTGCTGGGAGACAGGGTGTGAATTCACCCCTCCACTTT	CSAGRQGVNSPLHF